The clone carrying this TCR beta chain was detected many times. Its antigen is undetermined. V shed 6 bases and J 4 bases; nucleotides not matched to a gene: 7. This CDR3 has 15 amino acids. Germline V gives CDR1 MDHEN, CDR2 SYDVKM. Unique molecular identifiers had been added to the TCR beta cDNA libraries. The authors obtained 400,000 to 600,000 cDNA molecules from approximately 1 to 10 million T cells. A single record per CDR3 protein comes from TCRdb applying MiXCR to the PCR reads. The table includes some 690,000 distinct CDR3 sequences, 25% to 30% detected once. This entry belongs to a study of post-analysis software for immune sequencing data. Study details: Patients had relapsing-remitting, secondary progressive or progressive-relapsing multiple sclerosis; some lacked subtype.

Study observations and caveats: Controls' normalized Chao1 diversity significantly exceeded that of multiple sclerosis patients. Samples sharing a preparation batch grouped tightly together when assessed by F measure. There were five or six TRBV segments more frequent in patients than controls, and TRBV5-6, TRBV5-1 and TRBV20-1 were among them.

The chain combines TRBV28 with TRBJ2-3, with 10 bases fitting TRBD1. What was sequenced was blood. The source is a girl aged 10 to 17 with multiple sclerosis. The CDR3 here is CASSQGQGWADTQYF. The CDR3 region has the DNA TGTGCCAGCAGCCAGGGACAGGGGTGGGCAGATACGCAGTATTTT.